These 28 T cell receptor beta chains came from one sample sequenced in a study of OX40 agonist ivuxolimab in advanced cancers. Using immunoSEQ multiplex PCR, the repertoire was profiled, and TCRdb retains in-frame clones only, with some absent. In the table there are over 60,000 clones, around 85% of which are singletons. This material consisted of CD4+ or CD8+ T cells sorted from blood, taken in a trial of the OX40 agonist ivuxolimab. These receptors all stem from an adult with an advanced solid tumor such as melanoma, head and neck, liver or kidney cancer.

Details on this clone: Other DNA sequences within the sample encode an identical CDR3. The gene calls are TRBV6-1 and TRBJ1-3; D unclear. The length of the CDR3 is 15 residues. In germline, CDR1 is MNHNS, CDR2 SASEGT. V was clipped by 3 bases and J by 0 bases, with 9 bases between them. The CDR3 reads CASSEGSFSGNTIYF. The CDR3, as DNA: TGTGCCAGCAGTGAGGGCTCCTTCTCTGGAAACACCATATATTTT.

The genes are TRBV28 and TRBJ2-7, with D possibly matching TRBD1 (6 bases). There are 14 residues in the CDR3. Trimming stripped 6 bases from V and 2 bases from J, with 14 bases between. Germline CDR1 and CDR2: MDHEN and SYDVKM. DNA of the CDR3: TGTGCCAGCAGGATTTACAGGGCCCCCTACGAGCAGTACTTC. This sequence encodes CASRIYRAPYEQYF.

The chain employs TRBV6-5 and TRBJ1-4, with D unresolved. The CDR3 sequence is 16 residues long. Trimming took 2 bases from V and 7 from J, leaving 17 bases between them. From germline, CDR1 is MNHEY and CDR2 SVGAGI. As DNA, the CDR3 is TGTGCCAGCAGTTACGGTCCCCAAACGTGGAGTGAAAAACTGTTTTTT. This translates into CASSYGPQTWSEKLFF.

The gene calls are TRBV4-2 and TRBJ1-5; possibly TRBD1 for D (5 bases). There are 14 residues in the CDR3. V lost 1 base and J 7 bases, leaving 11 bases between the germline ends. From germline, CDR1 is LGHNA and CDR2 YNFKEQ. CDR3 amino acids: CASSQGGGSQPQHF. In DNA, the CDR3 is TGTGCCAGCAGCCAAGGCGGGGGTAGCCAGCCCCAGCATTTT.

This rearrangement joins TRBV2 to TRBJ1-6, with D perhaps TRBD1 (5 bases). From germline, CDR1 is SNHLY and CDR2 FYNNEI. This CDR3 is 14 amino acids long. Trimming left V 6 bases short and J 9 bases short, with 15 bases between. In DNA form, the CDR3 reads TGTGCCAGCAGCGGGACCGGACCGACTTCACCCCTCCACTTT. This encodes CASSGTGPTSPLHF. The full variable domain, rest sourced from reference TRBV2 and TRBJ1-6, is EPEVTQTPSHQVTQMGQEVILRCVPISNHLYFYWYRQILGQKVEFLVSFYNNEISEKSEIFDDQFSVERPDGSNFTLKIRSTKLEDSAMYFCASSGTGPTSPLHFGNGTRLTVT.

CDR3 sequence (DNA): TGCGCCAGCAGCTTGGGAGGGGCAGCCAAAAACATTCAGTACTTC. Protein: CASSLGGAAKNIQYF. This sequence joins TRBV5-1 and TRBJ2-4; D is possibly TRBD1 or TRBD2 (5 bases each). The CDR3 consists of 15 residues. The V end was cut by 0 bases, the J end by 0 bases, with 7 bases between. Germline-derived CDR1 and CDR2 are SGHRS and YFSETQ.

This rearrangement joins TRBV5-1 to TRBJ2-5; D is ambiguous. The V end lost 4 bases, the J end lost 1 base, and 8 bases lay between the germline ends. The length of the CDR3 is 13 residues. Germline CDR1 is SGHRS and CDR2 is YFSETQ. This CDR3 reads CASSLRTQETQYF. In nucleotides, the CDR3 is TGCGCCAGCAGCCTGAGAACCCAAGAGACCCAGTACTTC.

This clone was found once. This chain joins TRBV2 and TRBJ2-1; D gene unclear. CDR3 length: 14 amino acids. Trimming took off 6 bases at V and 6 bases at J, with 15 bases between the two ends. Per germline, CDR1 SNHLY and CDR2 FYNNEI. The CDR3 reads CASRTDLLGNEQFF. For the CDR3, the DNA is TGTGCCAGCAGGACGGACCTCCTAGGCAATGAGCAGTTCTTC.

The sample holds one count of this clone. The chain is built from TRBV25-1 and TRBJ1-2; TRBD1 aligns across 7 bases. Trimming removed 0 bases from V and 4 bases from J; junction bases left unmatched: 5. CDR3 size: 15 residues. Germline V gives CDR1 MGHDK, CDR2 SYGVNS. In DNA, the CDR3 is TGTGCCAGCAGTGAATACGACAGGGACCGCTATGGCTACACCTTC. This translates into CASSEYDRDRYGYTF.

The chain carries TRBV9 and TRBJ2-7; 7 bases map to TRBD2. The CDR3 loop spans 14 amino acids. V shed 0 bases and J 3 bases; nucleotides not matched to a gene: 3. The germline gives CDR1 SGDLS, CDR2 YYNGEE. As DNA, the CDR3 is TGTGCCAGCAGCGTAGCGGCTAGCGGCTACGAGCAGTACTTC. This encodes CASSVAASGYEQYF.

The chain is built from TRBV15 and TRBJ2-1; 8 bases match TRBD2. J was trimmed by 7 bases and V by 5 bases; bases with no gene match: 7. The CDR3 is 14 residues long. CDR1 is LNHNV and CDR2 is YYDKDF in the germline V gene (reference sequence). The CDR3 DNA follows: TGTGCCACCAGCCCGGGAGGGCCATCAAATGAGCAGTTCTTC. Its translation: CATSPGGPSNEQFF.

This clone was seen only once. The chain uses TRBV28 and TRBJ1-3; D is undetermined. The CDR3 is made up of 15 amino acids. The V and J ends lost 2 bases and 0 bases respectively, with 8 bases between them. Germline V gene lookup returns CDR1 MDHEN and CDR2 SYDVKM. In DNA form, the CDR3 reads TGTGCCAGCAGTTTAAGACCCTTCTCTGGAAACACCATATATTTT. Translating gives CASSLRPFSGNTIYF.

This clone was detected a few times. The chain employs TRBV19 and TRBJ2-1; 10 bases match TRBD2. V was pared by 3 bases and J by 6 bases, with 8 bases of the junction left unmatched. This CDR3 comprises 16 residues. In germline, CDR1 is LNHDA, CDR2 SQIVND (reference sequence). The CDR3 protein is CASSIRGGTSANEQFF. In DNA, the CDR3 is TGTGCCAGTAGTATTCGGGGGGGGACTAGCGCCAATGAGCAGTTCTTC.

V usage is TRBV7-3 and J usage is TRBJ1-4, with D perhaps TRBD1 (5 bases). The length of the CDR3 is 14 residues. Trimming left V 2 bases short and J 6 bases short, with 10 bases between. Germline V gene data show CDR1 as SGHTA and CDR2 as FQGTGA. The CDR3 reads CASSLWQGHEKLFF. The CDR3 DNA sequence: TGTGCCAGCAGCTTATGGCAGGGCCATGAAAAACTGTTTTTT.

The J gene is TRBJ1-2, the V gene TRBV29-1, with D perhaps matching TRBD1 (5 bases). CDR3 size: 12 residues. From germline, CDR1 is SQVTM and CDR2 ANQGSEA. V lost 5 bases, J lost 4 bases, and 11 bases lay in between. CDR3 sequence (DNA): TGCAGCGTTCGTTTGGGGGGCTATGGCTACACCTTC. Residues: CSVRLGGYGYTF.

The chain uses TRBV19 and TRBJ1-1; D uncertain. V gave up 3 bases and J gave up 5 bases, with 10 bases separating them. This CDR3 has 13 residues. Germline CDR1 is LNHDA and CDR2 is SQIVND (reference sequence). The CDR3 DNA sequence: TGTGCCAGTAGTATGAGGGTGGGGACTGAAGCTTTCTTT. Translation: CASSMRVGTEAFF.

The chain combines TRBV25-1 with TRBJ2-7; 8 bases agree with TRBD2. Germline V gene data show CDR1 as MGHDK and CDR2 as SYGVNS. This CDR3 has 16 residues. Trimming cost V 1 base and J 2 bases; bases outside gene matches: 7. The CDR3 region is CASSELGGTRPYEQYF. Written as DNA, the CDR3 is TGTGCCAGCAGTGAATTAGGCGGGACTAGGCCCTACGAGCAGTACTTC.

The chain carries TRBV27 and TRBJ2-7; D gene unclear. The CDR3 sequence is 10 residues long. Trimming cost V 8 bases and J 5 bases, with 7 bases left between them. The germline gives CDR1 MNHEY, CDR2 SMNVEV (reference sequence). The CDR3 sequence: CASEGHEQYF. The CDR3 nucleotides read TGTGCCAGCGAAGGACACGAGCAGTACTTC.

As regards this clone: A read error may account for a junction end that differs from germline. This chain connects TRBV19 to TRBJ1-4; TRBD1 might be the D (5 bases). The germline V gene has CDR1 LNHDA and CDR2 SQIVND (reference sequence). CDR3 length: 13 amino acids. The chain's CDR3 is CASSIDGTVPPFF. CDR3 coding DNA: TGTGCCAGTAGTATAGATGGGACGGTACCTCCTTTTTTC.

CDR3 residues: CASSPQLDRVNEQFF. The CDR3 DNA sequence: TGCGCCAGCAGCCCGCAACTCGACAGGGTCAATGAGCAGTTCTTC. The J gene is TRBJ2-1, the V gene TRBV5-1; 7 positions agree with TRBD1. The CDR3 is 15 residues long. Germline V gene sequence: CDR1 SGHRS, CDR2 YFSETQ. Trimming removed 4 bases from V and 6 bases from J; junction bases left unmatched: 10.

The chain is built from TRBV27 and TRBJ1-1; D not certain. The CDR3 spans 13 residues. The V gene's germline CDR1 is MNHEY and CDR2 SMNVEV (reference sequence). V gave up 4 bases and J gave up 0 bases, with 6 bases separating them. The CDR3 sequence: CASSWQMNTEAFF. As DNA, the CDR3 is TGTGCCAGCAGTTGGCAGATGAACACTGAAGCTTTCTTT.

Here the CDR3 DNA reads TGTGCCAGCAGCTTGGGAATCGCCAGGGCGAACTATAATTCACCCCTCCACTTT. Its protein product is CASSLGIARANYNSPLHF. J is TRBJ1-6 and V is TRBV11-2; tentatively, D is TRBD1 (5 bases). There are 18 residues in the CDR3. The germline gives CDR1 SGHAT, CDR2 FQNNGV. Trimming removed 3 bases from V and 3 bases from J, with 18 bases in between.

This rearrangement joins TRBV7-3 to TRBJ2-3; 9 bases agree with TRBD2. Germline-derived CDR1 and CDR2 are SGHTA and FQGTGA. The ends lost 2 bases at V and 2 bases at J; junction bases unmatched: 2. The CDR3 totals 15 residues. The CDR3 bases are TGTGCCAGCAGCTTACGCGGGGGGGACACAGATACGCAGTATTTT. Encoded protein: CASSLRGGDTDTQYF.

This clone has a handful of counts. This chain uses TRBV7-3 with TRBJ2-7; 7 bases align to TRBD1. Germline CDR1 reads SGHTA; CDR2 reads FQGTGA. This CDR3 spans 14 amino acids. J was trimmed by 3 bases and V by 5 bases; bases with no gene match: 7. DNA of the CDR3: TGTGCCAGCAGCATATCCGGGGACAGCTACGAGCAGTACTTC. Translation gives CASSISGDSYEQYF. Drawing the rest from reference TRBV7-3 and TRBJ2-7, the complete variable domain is GAGVSQTPSNKVTEKGKYVELRCDPISGHTALYWYRQSLGQGPEFLIYFQGTGAADDSGLPNDRFFAVRPEGSVSTLKIQRTERGDSAVYLCASSISGDSYEQYFGPGTRLTVT.

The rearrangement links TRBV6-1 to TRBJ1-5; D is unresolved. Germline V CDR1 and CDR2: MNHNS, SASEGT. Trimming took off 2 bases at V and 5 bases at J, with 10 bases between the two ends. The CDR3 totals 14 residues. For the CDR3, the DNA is TGTGCCAGCAGTGAAACCGGCTTCGATCAGCCCCAGCATTTT. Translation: CASSETGFDQPQHF.

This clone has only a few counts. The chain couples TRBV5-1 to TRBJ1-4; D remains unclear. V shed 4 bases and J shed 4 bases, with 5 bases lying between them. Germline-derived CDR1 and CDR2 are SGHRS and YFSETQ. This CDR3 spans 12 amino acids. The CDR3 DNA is TGCGCCAGCAGCGTGCTTAATGAAAAACTGTTTTTT. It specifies CASSVLNEKLFF.

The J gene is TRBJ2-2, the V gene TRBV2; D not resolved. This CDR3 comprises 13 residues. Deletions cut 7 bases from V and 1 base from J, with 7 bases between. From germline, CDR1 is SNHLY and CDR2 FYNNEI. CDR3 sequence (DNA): TGTGCCAGCACTGGAGAGAACACCGGGGAGCTGTTTTTT. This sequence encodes CASTGENTGELFF. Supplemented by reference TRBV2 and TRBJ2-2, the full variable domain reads EPEVTQTPSHQVTQMGQEVILRCVPISNHLYFYWYRQILGQKVEFLVSFYNNEISEKSEIFDDQFSVERPDGSNFTLKIRSTKLEDSAMYFCASTGENTGELFFGEGSRLTVL.

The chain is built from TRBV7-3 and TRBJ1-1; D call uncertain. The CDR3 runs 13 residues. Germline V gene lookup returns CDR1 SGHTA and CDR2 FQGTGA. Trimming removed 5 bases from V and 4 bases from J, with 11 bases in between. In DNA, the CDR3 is TGTGCCAGCAGCCTTATAGGTAGCACTGAAGCTTTCTTT. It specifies CASSLIGSTEAFF. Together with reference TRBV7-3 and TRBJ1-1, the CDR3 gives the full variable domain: GAGVSQTPSNKVTEKGKYVELRCDPISGHTALYWYRQSLGQGPEFLIYFQGTGAADDSGLPNDRFFAVRPEGSVSTLKIQRTERGDSAVYLCASSLIGSTEAFFGQGTRLTVV.